This paragraph reports one T cell receptor beta chain. The data belong to a study of blood T cell repertoires in COVID-19. In the study overall: From T cells, B-cell-depleted T cells, or PBMCs came the material, which was cDNA or gDNA.

Original processing notes: Amplification of reference gene primers was used by the study to estimate nucleated cell counts. Data came from immunoSEQ multiplex PCR; TCRdb stores just in-frame clones and leaves some out. D and trimming were read from the DNA, whereas the V and J calls and clone size are those reported in that table. The sample lists hundreds of thousands of clones; around 90% were seen once. The specimen sequenced was PBMCs or T cells enriched from blood (not recorded which). The clonotype was recovered from a man aged 60 to 69 who had recovered from COVID-19.

The CDR3 region has the DNA TGTGCCATCAGTGAGGGAGACAGCCGTAACTATGGCTACACCTTC. As protein: CAISEGDSRNYGYTF. This chain links TRBV10-3 with TRBJ1-2; D perhaps matches TRBD1 (5 bases). The CDR3 contains 15 residues. Germline lookup yields CDR1 ENHRY and CDR2 SYGVKD. V lost 2 bases to trimming and J lost 1 base, with 11 bases between them.